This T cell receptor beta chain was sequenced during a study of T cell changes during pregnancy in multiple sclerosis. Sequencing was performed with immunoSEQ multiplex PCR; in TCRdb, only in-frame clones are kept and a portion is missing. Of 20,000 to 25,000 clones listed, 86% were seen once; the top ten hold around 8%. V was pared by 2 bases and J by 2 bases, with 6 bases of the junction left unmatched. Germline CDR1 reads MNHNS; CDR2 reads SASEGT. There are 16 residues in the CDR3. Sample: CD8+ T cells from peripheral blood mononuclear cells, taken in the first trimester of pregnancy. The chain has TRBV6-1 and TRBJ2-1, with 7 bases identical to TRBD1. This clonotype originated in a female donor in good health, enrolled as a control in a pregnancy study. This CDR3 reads CASSEFRGQPYNEQFF. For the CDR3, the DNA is TGTGCCAGCAGTGAATTTAGGGGGCAACCCTACAATGAGCAGTTCTTC.